The TCR beta chain under discussion was sequenced for a study of T cell changes during pregnancy in multiple sclerosis. Sequenced by immunoSEQ multiplex PCR; TCRdb stores in-frame clones only, minus some. This sample has some 24,000 clones, with 70% to 90% found just once. This clone was detected only once. The CDR3 is 15 amino acids. The germline V gene has CDR1 SGHTA and CDR2 FQGNSA. Losses at the gene ends were 1 base for V and 0 bases for J; bases not matched to a gene: 3. This TCR came from a female donor in good health, enrolled as a control in a pregnancy study. This specimen consisted of CD4+ T cells from peripheral blood mononuclear cells, obtained in the second trimester of pregnancy. The V gene is TRBV7-2, the J gene TRBJ2-7, with 7 positions matching TRBD1. CDR3 sequence reads: CASSLGGTASYEQYF. CDR3 nucleotides: TGTGCCAGCAGCTTAGGTGGGACAGCCTCCTACGAGCAGTACTTC.